The rows below give T cell receptor beta chains drawn from one sample of a study of CD8 T cells in Susac syndrome. One entry per CDR3 protein results from TCRdb running MiXCR on the immunoSEQ multiplex PCR reads. Of hundreds of thousands of distinct CDR3 sequences in the sample, 94% were seen once. The sequenced material came from CD4+ T cells from PBMCs. These receptors all stem from a human donor with Susac syndrome. Each CDR3 is given with its conserved first and last residue. A D gene is named only where the DNA matches it firmly. Only part of the rows carry a size: once, few, many, or a class if the clone is expanded.

.	TRBV19	TRBJ2-3	.	CASTYGVGDTQYF	TGTGCCAGTACCTATGGGGTTGGAGATACGCAGTATTTT
.	TRBV13	TRBJ2-7	.	CASSLGDKSYEQYF	TGTGCCAGCAGCTTAGGAGACAAGTCCTACGAGCAGTACTTC
.	TRBV5-1	TRBJ2-5	TRBD1	CASSLTTGIQETQYF	TGCGCCAGCAGCTTGACGACAGGGATCCAAGAGACCCAGTACTTC
.	TRBV20-1	TRBJ1-1	.	CSAALSGETEAFF	TGCAGTGCTGCCCTGTCGGGGGAGACTGAAGCTTTTTTT
.	TRBV2	TRBJ1-6	.	CASSSQYSPLHF	TGTGCCAGCAGTTCCCAGTATTCACCCCTCCACTTT
.	TRBV28	TRBJ2-7	TRBD2	CASSTASGGPTYEQYF	TGTGCCAGCAGCACGGCTAGCGGGGGCCCAACCTACGAGCAGTACTTC
few	TRBV29-1	TRBJ2-7	.	CSVEKGGEQYF	TGCAGCGTTGAGAAAGGCGGCGAGCAGTACTTC
once	TRBV30	TRBJ1-2	.	CAWSPRDYGYTF	TGTGCCTGGAGTCCAAGGGACTATGGCTACACCTTC
.	TRBV5-1	TRBJ1-1	.	CASSLEGYGAEAFF	TGCGCCAGCAGCTTGGAGGGTTATGGCGCTGAAGCTTTCTTT
.	TRBV20-1	TRBJ1-5	.	CSARQDSFSNQPQHF	TGCAGTGCAAGACAGGACAGTTTTAGCAATCAGCCCCAGCATTTT
.	TRBV5-6	TRBJ1-2	.	CASSSLPKGSYGYTF	TGTGCCAGCAGCTCCCTACCCAAGGGGAGCTATGGCTACACCTTC
.	TRBV6-1	TRBJ1-6	.	CASRRYGRAFYNSPLHF	TGTGCCAGCAGGAGATACGGCAGGGCCTTCTATAATTCACCCCTCCACTTT
.	TRBV12-3/TRBV12-4	TRBJ2-1	.	CASTPRTTSYNEQFF	TGTGCCAGCACCCCACGGACTACCTCCTACAATGAGCAGTTCTTC
.	TRBV20-1	TRBJ2-1	.	CSAFTSGIDNEQFF	TGCAGTGCGTTCACTAGTGGGATTGACAATGAGCAGTTCTTC
.	TRBV11-2	TRBJ2-1	.	CASSLVGQNYNEQFF	TGTGCCAGCAGCTTAGTAGGGCAGAACTACAATGAGCAGTTCTTC
.	TRBV5-1	TRBJ2-7	.	CASSLDYASYEQYF	TGCGCCAGCAGCTTGGATTACGCTTCCTACGAGCAGTACTTC
.	TRBV12-3/TRBV12-4	TRBJ1-6	.	CASSLRDMGSPLHF	TGTGCCAGCAGTTTAAGGGACATGGGATCACCCCTCCACTTT
.	TRBV7-8	TRBJ1-1	.	CASSLKGGAREAFF	TGTGCCAGCAGCCTTAAGGGGGGGGCGCGTGAAGCTTTCTTT
.	TRBV5-1	TRBJ2-2	.	CASSLGADVLTGELFF	TGCGCCAGCAGTTTGGGAGCGGACGTACTCACCGGGGAGCTGTTTTTT
.	TRBV5-1	TRBJ2-5	TRBD1	CASSFGTGQETQYF	TGCGCCAGCAGCTTCGGGACAGGGCAAGAGACCCAGTACTTC
.	TRBV25-1	TRBJ2-2	TRBD1	CASTGGQGYTGELFF	TGTGCCAGCACTGGGGGACAGGGGTACACCGGGGAGCTGTTTTTT
.	TRBV4-3	TRBJ1-5	TRBD1	CASSQDSQGAKPQHF	TGCGCCAGCAGCCAAGATTCCCAGGGGGCGAAGCCCCAGCATTTT
.	TRBV25-1	TRBJ1-1	TRBD1	CATRRTGGGITEAFF	TGTGCCACCAGACGAACAGGGGGCGGGATCACTGAAGCTTTCTTT
once	TRBV6-2/TRBV6-3	TRBJ1-2	.	CASSYTNLNYGYTF	TGTGCCAGCAGTTACACGAATCTTAACTATGGCTACACCTTC
.	TRBV24-1	TRBJ2-1	.	CATRGGGNEQFF	TGTGCCACCAGGGGGGGCGGGAATGAGCAGTTCTTC
.	TRBV30	TRBJ2-1	TRBD1	CAWSVRGRSNEQFF	TGTGCCTGGAGTGTAAGGGGGCGAAGCAATGAGCAGTTCTTC
.	TRBV7-6	TRBJ2-7	.	CASSLGASEQYF	TGTGCCAGCAGCTTGGGGGCTTCCGAGCAGTACTTC
.	TRBV20-1	TRBJ1-5	TRBD1	CSARQGSNQPQHF	TGCAGTGCTCGACAGGGGAGCAATCAGCCCCAGCATTTT
once	TRBV12-3/TRBV12-4	TRBJ2-1	.	CASSLGLGNDEQFF	TGTGCCAGCAGTTTAGGGCTGGGGAACGATGAGCAGTTCTTC
.	TRBV28	TRBJ1-2	.	CASSARGGPGYGYTF	TGTGCCAGCAGCGCACGCGGGGGGCCCGGCTATGGCTACACCTTC
.	TRBV27	TRBJ1-1	.	CASSLYPIGSGTEAFF	TGTGCCAGCAGTTTATACCCCATCGGGAGTGGCACTGAAGCTTTCTTT
.	TRBV18	TRBJ1-5	TRBD1	CASSPSDRGLQPQHF	TGTGCCAGCTCACCATCGGACAGGGGGCTTCAGCCCCAGCATTTT
.	TRBV4-2	TRBJ1-1	.	CASSQDRGVGEVGLNTEAFF	TGTGCCAGCAGCCAAGATCGGGGGGTGGGGGAAGTGGGTCTCAACACTGAAGCTTTCTTT
.	TRBV3-1	TRBJ1-5	TRBD1	CASSRGTGKEPQHF	TGTGCCAGCAGCCGTGGGACAGGCAAGGAGCCCCAGCATTTT
.	TRBV29-1	TRBJ2-3	.	CSVSSTEGADTQYF	TGCAGCGTTTCTTCCACGGAGGGGGCAGATACGCAGTATTTT
.	TRBV9	TRBJ1-2	.	CASSVGEGGALLLNYGYTF	TGTGCCAGCAGCGTAGGTGAGGGGGGCGCTTTGTTACTCAACTATGGCTACACCTTC
.	TRBV12-3/TRBV12-4	TRBJ1-1	.	CASSFLGGNTEAFF	TGTGCCAGCAGTTTCTTGGGGGGGAACACTGAAGCTTTCTTT
.	TRBV27	TRBJ2-1	TRBD1	CASSPTRTGGKPYNEQFF	TGTGCCAGCAGTCCTACCCGGACAGGGGGCAAACCCTACAATGAGCAGTTCTTC
.	TRBV25-1	TRBJ1-2	.	CASSDGASYGYTF	TGTGCCAGCAGTGACGGGGCCAGCTATGGCTACACCTTC
.	TRBV4-2	TRBJ1-1	TRBD1	CASSTRGRDTEAFF	TGTGCCAGCAGCACTAGGGGGCGCGACACTGAAGCTTTCTTT
.	TRBV3-1	TRBJ2-1	.	CASSPIPWTGPGVDEQFF	TGTGCCAGCAGCCCAATACCTTGGACGGGACCGGGGGTCGATGAGCAGTTCTTC
.	TRBV30	TRBJ1-1	TRBD1	CAWLSYGQENTEAFF	TGTGCCTGGCTCAGCTACGGACAGGAAAACACTGAAGCTTTCTTT
.	TRBV3-1	TRBJ1-1	.	CASSRRSFEAFF	TGTGCCAGCAGCCGTCGCTCATTTGAAGCTTTCTTT
.	TRBV30	TRBJ1-2	TRBD1	CARQGVFGYTF	TGTGCGCGACAGGGGGTCTTCGGCTACACCTTC
.	TRBV30	TRBJ2-7	.	CAWSNRDLRQHEQYF	TGTGCCTGGAGTAACAGGGATTTGAGGCAGCACGAGCAGTACTTC
.	TRBV5-1	TRBJ2-3	.	CASSYGATGASTDTQYF	TGCGCCAGCAGCTATGGAGCGACAGGAGCTAGCACAGATACGCAGTATTTT
.	TRBV12-3/TRBV12-4	TRBJ2-1	.	CASAREDEQFF	TGTGCCAGCGCTCGTGAGGATGAGCAGTTCTTC
.	TRBV30	TRBJ1-6	.	CAWSGYNSPLHF	TGTGCCTGGAGCGGGTATAATTCACCCCTCCACTTT
.	TRBV29-1	TRBJ1-2	TRBD1	CSVEERQGSRAGYTF	TGCAGCGTTGAAGAGCGACAGGGTAGCCGCGCTGGCTACACCTTC
.	TRBV24-1	TRBJ2-3	TRBD1	CATSDSGTARDTQYF	TGTGCCACCAGTGACTCTGGGACAGCAAGAGATACGCAGTATTTT
.	TRBV3-1	TRBJ2-2	.	CASMPAVNTGELFF	TGTGCCAGCATGCCCGCGGTAAACACCGGGGAGCTGTTTTTT